This T cell receptor beta chain was sequenced for a study of shared clonotypes between healthy human individuals (dated by TCRdb to 2018 to 2020). Notes on the research overall: The cohort comprised a couple of women and a few men aged 18 to 49 years. Per donor, three plates each were used for CD4 naive and CD4 memory, two for CD8 naive, and one for CD8 memory. The study deeply sequenced blood TCR repertoires of about 5 healthy adults to estimate repertoire size and the extent of clonotype sharing between individuals. Libraries were prepared and TCR repertoires were sequenced by different laboratories using diverse techniques, in order to increase sequencing depth and limit assay-specific biases. Leukapheresis yielded between about 0.94 and 9.5 billion PBMCs per donor.

For this clone: Its cognate antigen has yet to be identified. Nothing much larger sits one base from this clone, and base qualities are not available.

Donors were healthy HIV-negative adults with no recently reported acute infections or vaccinations. Every donor was a Caucasian adult living in Nashville, Tennessee, USA. CD4+ T cells were enriched through magnetic negative selection, after which naive cells were positively selected on CD45RA and the remaining negative fraction served as the memory subset. Blood was collected by leukapheresis, and PBMCs were isolated by Ficoll-Histopaque density gradient centrifugation and then cryopreserved in liquid nitrogen vapor phase. Analytical flow cytometry was used to check the purity and quantity of each magnetically sorted T cell population. Each sorted fraction had its genomic DNA isolated and then quantified by UV absorbance on a Nanodrop 2000c. Beyond this particular receptor, the publication reports: Based on pairwise subsampling, the degree of clonotype sharing among donors was expected to be affected by sequencing depth. Larger estimated clonotype richness was generally found for naive subsets than for memory subsets. Only blood was sampled, and tissue TCR repertoires likely differ from those in blood. Even with the large sequencing depth, rarefaction of the sorted-subset datasets indicated that sequencing was incomplete. Clonotypes shared by all four sorted-subset donors showed higher generation probabilities than non-shared clonotypes. Because the study included only a small number of donors, the genetic and exposure-history diversity represented was limited. When a handful of donors were compared, the shared fraction of clonotypes was approximately 5% for naive CD4, about 4% for naive CD8, about 2.4% for memory CD4, and 0.35% to 0.4% for memory CD8.

V is pared back by 3 bases and J by 6 bases, with 12 bases lying between the germline termini. CDR1 and CDR2 are read off the germline V gene as MDHEN and SYDVKM. The CDR3 measures 13 amino acids from cysteine to phenylalanine. Only the CDR3 DNA is retained, 39 bases long and in frame from the first base. Using the deep immunoSEQ assay, multiplex PCR amplified TCR CDR3 regions from genomic DNA. Genomic DNA extracted from each cell subset was distributed evenly over all wells of several immunoSEQ 96-well plates, and each plate served as one replicate. For sorted subsets, approximately 190 ng genomic DNA, equal to 30,000 to 35,000 T cell genomes, was loaded into each replicate PCR. Purified libraries were measured with a Qubit 3.0 fluorometer, size-checked on a Bioanalyzer 2100, and measured again with the KAPA Library Quantification kit. Every immunoSEQ 96-well plate was sequenced on a separate single-read 150-cycle Illumina NextSeq 550 flow cell. As for how the authors treated the data: Because the immunoSEQ output included only junctional sequences and no quality scores, the filtering could not be the same as the filtering used for full-length reads. To assign V/J genes and CDR3, sequences were annotated using PyIR, a Python wrapper for IgBLAST v1.9, with IMGT germline references. Reads were removed for weak V/J assignments (E-value above 1e-6), missing CDR3, stop codons, out-of-frame junctions, or ambiguous translated residues. V3J clonotypes were defined as sequences sharing the same inferred V gene, J gene, and CDR3 amino acid sequence. Percentage overlap between repertoires was computed as shared unique clonotypes divided by the size of the smaller repertoire. Repertoire richness was assessed with RTK rarefaction, the Chao1 estimator, and Recon v2.1 estimates of unobserved clonotypes. OLGA was used to compute generation probabilities for all TCRbeta clonotypes that the gDNA method yielded from a few donors. In TCRdb, the immuneACCESS table is reduced to in-frame sequences with V and J assigned. These tables do not hold every clone; where another copy was compared, an unresolved V gene accounts for under half, and the others remain unexplained. Clonal size and the V and J genes are those of that table, whereas D and trimming came from the DNA. Here the sample has some 2.3 million clones; over 85% occur a single time. 0.35% to 0.45% of the sample comes from the top ten.

The chain is made from TRBV28 and TRBJ2-7; TRBD2 might be the D gene, on 5 matching bases. This TCR was recovered from a man between 18 and 29 years old in good health. Some clones in this sample may be carry-over from other donors' samples. Sequenced: naive CD4+ T cells from PBMCs. Read against the paper, the sample's cell subset or site label means: CD45RA+ positively selected. The CDR3 protein is CASSFGGVGEQYF. The DNA sequence follows: TGTGCCAGCAGTTTTGGAGGAGTGGGCGAGCAGTACTTC.